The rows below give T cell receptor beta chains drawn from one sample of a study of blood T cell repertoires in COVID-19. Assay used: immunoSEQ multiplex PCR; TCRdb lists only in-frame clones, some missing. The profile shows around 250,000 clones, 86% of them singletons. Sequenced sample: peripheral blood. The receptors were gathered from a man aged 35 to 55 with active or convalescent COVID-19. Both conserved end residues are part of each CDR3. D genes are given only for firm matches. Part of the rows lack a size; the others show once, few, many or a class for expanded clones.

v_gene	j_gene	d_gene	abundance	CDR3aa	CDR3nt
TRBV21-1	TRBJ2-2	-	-	CASTAGELFF	TGTGCCAGCACCGCCGGGGAGCTGTTTTTT
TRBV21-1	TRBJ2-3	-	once	CASSDPRKGETDTQYF	TGTGCCAGCAGCGACCCCAGAAAGGGAGAAACAGATACGCAGTATTTT
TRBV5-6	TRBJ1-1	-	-	CASSFGQANTEAFF	TGTGCCAGCAGCTTTGGGCAGGCGAACACTGAAGCTTTCTTT
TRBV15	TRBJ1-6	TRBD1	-	CATSGGTGDNSPLHF	TGTGCCACCAGCGGGGGGACAGGGGATAATTCACCCCTCCACTTT
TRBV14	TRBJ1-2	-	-	CASSQDTGLNGYTF	TGTGCCAGCAGCCAAGATACTGGTCTAAATGGCTACACCTTC
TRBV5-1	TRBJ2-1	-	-	CASSLNAGTLYNEQFF	TGCGCCAGCAGCCTGAACGCCGGGACACTTTACAATGAGCAGTTCTTC
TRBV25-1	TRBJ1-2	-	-	CASSEFRGGYTF	TGTGCCAGCAGTGAATTTAGGGGGGGCTACACCTTC
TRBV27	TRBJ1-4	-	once	CASSLSPPGGEKLFF	TGTGCCAGCAGTTTATCCCCCCCTGGAGGTGAAAAACTGTTTTTT
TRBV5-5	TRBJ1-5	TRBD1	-	CASRAGTDYSNQPQHF	TGTGCCAGCAGAGCCGGGACAGATTATAGCAATCAGCCCCAGCATTTT
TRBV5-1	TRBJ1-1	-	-	CASSSRTVNTEAFF	TGCGCCAGCAGCTCACGGACAGTAAACACTGAAGCTTTCTTT
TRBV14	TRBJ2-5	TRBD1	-	CASSPTQGPQETQYF	TGTGCCAGCAGCCCAACACAGGGGCCCCAAGAGACCCAGTACTTC
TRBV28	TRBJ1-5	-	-	CASTPAGGNQPQHF	TGTGCCAGCACCCCGGCGGGGGGCAATCAGCCCCAGCATTTT
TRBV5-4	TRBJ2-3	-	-	CASSYNTDTQYF	TGTGCCAGCAGCTATAACACAGATACGCAGTATTTT
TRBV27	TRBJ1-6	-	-	CASMAGNINSPLHF	TGTGCCAGCATGGCAGGGAACATCAATTCACCCCTCCACTTT
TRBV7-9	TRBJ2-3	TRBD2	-	CASSEAGGTDTQYF	TGTGCCAGCAGCGAAGCGGGGGGCACAGATACGCAGTATTTT
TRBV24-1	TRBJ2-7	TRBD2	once	CATSDPLGLAGGPGEQYF	TGTGCCACCAGTGATCCTCTGGGACTAGCGGGAGGGCCGGGCGAGCAGTACTTC
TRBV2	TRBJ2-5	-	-	CASSGTVQETQYF	TGTGCCAGCAGTGGGACTGTTCAAGAGACCCAGTACTTC
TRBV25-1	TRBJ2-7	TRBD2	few	CASSETSGISSYEQYF	TGTGCCAGCAGTGAAACTAGCGGGATTAGCTCCTACGAGCAGTACTTC
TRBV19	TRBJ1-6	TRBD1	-	CASSLTGSGYSPLHF	TGTGCCAGTAGTCTGACAGGGTCGGGGTATTCACCCCTCCACTTT
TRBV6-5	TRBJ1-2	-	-	CASSHRTNYGYTF	TGTGCCAGCAGCCACAGAACTAACTATGGCTACACCTTC
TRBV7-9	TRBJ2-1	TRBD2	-	CASSPVGLAGDEQFF	TGTGCCAGCAGCCCCGTGGGGCTAGCGGGGGATGAGCAGTTCTTC
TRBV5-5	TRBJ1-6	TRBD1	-	CASSLTLPGQGSPLHF	TGTGCCAGCAGCTTGACCCTCCCGGGACAGGGTTCACCCCTCCACTTT
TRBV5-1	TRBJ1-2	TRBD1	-	CASSLGDRGSRNYGYTF	TGCGCCAGCAGCTTGGGGGACAGGGGGTCTCGCAACTATGGCTACACCTTC
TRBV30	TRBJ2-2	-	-	CAWSPAEPGELFF	TGTGCCTGGAGTCCAGCGGAGCCCGGGGAGCTGTTTTTT
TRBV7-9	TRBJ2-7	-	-	CASSLGGGTYEQYF	TGTGCCAGCAGCTTAGGGGGCGGGACCTACGAGCAGTACTTC
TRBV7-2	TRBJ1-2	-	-	CASSPQQGNYGYTF	TGTGCCAGCAGCCCCCAACAGGGTAACTATGGCTACACCTTC
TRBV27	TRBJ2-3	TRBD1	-	CASSAPGTGGGFQYF	TGTGCCAGCAGTGCTCCGGGGACAGGAGGGGGTTTTCAGTATTTT
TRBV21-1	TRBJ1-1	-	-	CATGVTGGRNTEAFF	TGTGCCACCGGTGTGACAGGGGGACGAAACACTGAAGCTTTCTTT
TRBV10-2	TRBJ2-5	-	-	CASNWETQYF	TGCGCCAGCAACTGGGAGACCCAGTACTTC
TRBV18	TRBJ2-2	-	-	CASSPRQGFPGELFF	TGTGCCAGCTCACCGCGGCAGGGATTCCCCGGGGAGCTGTTTTTT
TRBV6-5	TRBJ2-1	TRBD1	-	CASSSDLGQGGEQFF	TGTGCCAGCAGCTCGGACCTTGGACAGGGTGGTGAGCAGTTCTTC
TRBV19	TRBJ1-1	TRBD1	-	CASSDDRANTEAFF	TGTGCCAGTAGTGACGACAGGGCGAACACTGAAGCTTTCTTT
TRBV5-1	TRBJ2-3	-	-	CASSPSLGSTDTQYF	TGCGCCAGCAGCCCCTCCCTAGGTAGCACAGATACGCAGTATTTT
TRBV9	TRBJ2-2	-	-	CASSPPVNTGELFF	TGTGCCAGCAGCCCTCCCGTGAACACCGGGGAGCTGTTTTTT
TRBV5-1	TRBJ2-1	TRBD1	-	CASSFAAGGNEQFF	TGCGCCAGCAGCTTTGCCGCAGGGGGCAATGAGCAGTTCTTC
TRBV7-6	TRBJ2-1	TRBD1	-	CASGGQGPGEQFF	TGTGCCAGCGGGGGACAGGGTCCGGGTGAGCAGTTCTTC
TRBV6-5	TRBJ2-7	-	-	CASSYSTGDSYEQYF	TGTGCCAGCAGTTACAGTACGGGGGACTCCTACGAGCAGTACTTC